The next 29 T cell receptor beta chains were all read from a single sample in a study of regulatory T cells in long-lasting Graves disease. Relying on iRepertoire HTBI primers and Arm-PCR of CDR3 regions, the team built TCR beta libraries. Each CDR3 protein is one row after TCRdb ran MiXCR on the multiplex PCR reads. The sample carries about half a million distinct CDR3 sequences, 22% recorded once. Time point indicated: persistent/refractory GD, antithyroid drugs over 5 years with positive TRAb. The authors made the TCR library using RNA they extracted from PBMCs. The specimen was peripheral blood mononuclear cells (PBMCs), collected when the disease was refractory, from a patient treated with antithyroid drugs. The receptor source for this set is a female donor with Graves disease.

This clonotype occurred a few times. Given a much more abundant clone one base away, this may be a read error. The chain carries TRBV28 and TRBJ1-2; 8 positions match TRBD1. CDR1 and CDR2 from the germline V gene are MDHEN and SYDVKM. Trimming at V came to 2 bases and at J to 4 bases, leaving 15 bases not matched to a gene. CDR3 length: 18 amino acids. Written as DNA, the CDR3 is TGTGCCAGCAGTTTACTGCCGATGCCAGGGGGCTACGGCTATGGCTACACCTTC. Translated, it gives CASSLLPMPGGYGYGYTF.

At least ten counts were recorded for this clonotype. This chain uses TRBV6-1 with TRBJ2-5, with 13 bases identical to TRBD2. With V trimmed by 8 bases and J by 14 bases, 11 bases remained unmatched. The CDR3 is 13 residues long. Germline V gives CDR1 MNHNS, CDR2 SASEGT. CDR3 in DNA: TGTGCCAGCGGGCGTACTAGCGGGGGGGGGACTTACTTC. This sequence encodes CASGRTSGGGTYF.

This clonotype was seen at least ten times. The genes are TRBV19 and TRBJ2-7; 8 nucleotides line up with TRBD2. Losses at the gene ends were 5 bases for V and 0 bases for J; bases not matched to a gene: 6. The germline CDR1 and CDR2 sequences are LNHDA and SQIVND (reference sequence). There are 15 residues in the CDR3. As DNA, the CDR3 is TGTGCCAGTAGTTTCGGTAGCGGGATCTCCTACGAGCAGTACTTC. It translates to CASSFGSGISYEQYF.

This clonotype has a count of ten or more. The V gene is TRBV27, the J gene TRBJ2-7, with 9 bases identical to TRBD1. Trimming cost V 6 bases and J 7 bases; bases outside gene matches: 13. Germline V gives CDR1 MNHEY, CDR2 SMNVEV (reference sequence). This CDR3 spans 15 amino acids. DNA for the CDR3: TGTGCCAGCAGCAAATACTTGGGACAGGGTGGGGAGCAGTACTTC. Its translation is CASSKYLGQGGEQYF.

The chain is built from TRBV3-1 and TRBJ2-5; D not resolved. The CDR3 is made up of 13 amino acids. V was shortened by 3 bases and J by 4 bases, with 9 bases between the two germline ends. Germline CDR1 LGHDT, CDR2 YNNKEL (reference sequence). The CDR3 sequence: CASSQSVGETQYF. In nucleotides, the CDR3 is TGTGCCAGCAGCCAGTCAGTCGGAGAGACCCAGTACTTC.

The table lists this clonotype with a few counts. The chain employs TRBV7-2 and TRBJ1-6, with a tentative D call TRBD1 (5 bases). This CDR3 is 16 amino acids long. CDR1 and CDR2 (germline): SGHTA, FQGNSA. V lost 3 bases, J lost 4 bases, and 13 bases lay in between. The CDR3 DNA reads TGTGCCAGCAGCTTCCAGAGGGGATCTTATAATTCACCCCTCCACTTT. It specifies CASSFQRGSYNSPLHF.

This chain uses TRBV28 with TRBJ2-7; D call uncertain. Germline CDR1 is MDHEN and CDR2 is SYDVKM. The CDR3 sequence is 16 residues long. V shed 2 bases and J shed 1 base, with 15 bases lying between them. The CDR3 DNA is TGTGCCAGCAGTTTAATATTCAGGAAGCCGTCCTACGAGCAGTACTTC. This gives the protein CASSLIFRKPSYEQYF. Variable domain in full (rest from reference TRBV28 and TRBJ2-7): DVKVTQSSRYLVKRTGEKVFLECVQDMDHENMFWYRQDPGLGLRLIYFSYDVKMKEKGDIPEGYSVSREKKERFSLILESASTNQTSMYLCASSLIFRKPSYEQYFGPGTRLTVT.

This CDR3 reads CASSSYRGAGNQPQHF. The CDR3 nucleotides read TGTGCCAGCAGCTCCTACAGGGGTGCGGGCAATCAGCCCCAGCATTTT. The gene calls are TRBV7-9 and TRBJ1-5, with 7 bases lining up with TRBD1. V was pared by 4 bases and J by 2 bases, with 8 bases of the junction left unmatched. The CDR3 sequence is 16 residues long. Germline V CDR1 and CDR2: SEHNR, FQNEAQ (reference sequence). Using reference TRBV7-9 and TRBJ1-5 for the parts outside the CDR3, the full variable domain is DTGVSQNPRHKITKRGQNVTFRCDPISEHNRLYWYRQTLGQGPEFLTYFQNEAQLEKSRLLSDRFSAERPKGSFSTLEIQRTEQGDSAMYLCASSSYRGAGNQPQHFGDGTRLSIL.

Ten or more counts support this clonotype. The chain joins TRBV20-1 to TRBJ2-5; 8 nucleotides agree with TRBD1. This CDR3 contains 13 residues. J was trimmed by 4 bases and V by 2 bases; bases with no gene match: 3. The germline gives CDR1 DFQATT, CDR2 SNEGSKA (reference sequence). As DNA, the CDR3 is TGCAGTGCTAGACATGACAGGGGAGAGACCCAGTACTTC. Its translation is CSARHDRGETQYF.

This clonotype was counted ten times or more. V usage is TRBV2 and J usage is TRBJ1-5, with D tentatively TRBD1 (5 bases). This CDR3 region has 16 residues. Between the trimmed V and J ends, which lost 5 bases and 2 bases, there was a span of 16 bases. Germline assignment: CDR1 SNHLY and CDR2 FYNNEI. The CDR3 protein is CASSTGYRLGNQPQHF. The CDR3 nucleotides read TGTGCCAGCAGTACAGGTTACAGGTTGGGCAATCAGCCCCAGCATTTT. Full variable domain (missing parts from reference TRBV2 and TRBJ1-5): EPEVTQTPSHQVTQMGQEVILRCVPISNHLYFYWYRQILGQKVEFLVSFYNNEISEKSEIFDDQFSVERPDGSNFTLKIRSTKLEDSAMYFCASSTGYRLGNQPQHFGDGTRLSIL.

A few counts support this clonotype. The rearrangement joins TRBV9 to TRBJ1-3; D is unclear. Trimming shortened V by 3 bases and J by 0 bases, and 7 bases separated the two germline ends. The CDR3 is made up of 14 amino acids. CDR1 is SGDLS, CDR2 YYNGEE, per germline. The CDR3 sequence is CASSGFDSGNTIYF. The CDR3 nucleotides are TGTGCCAGCAGCGGATTCGACTCTGGAAACACCATATATTTT.

This clonotype has at least ten counts. In DNA, the CDR3 is TGTGCCAGCAGTTACACATACCGGACAGGGGCGGATAGCAATCAGCCCCAGCATTTT. Its protein product is CASSYTYRTGADSNQPQHF. The chain employs TRBV6-5 and TRBJ1-5; TRBD1 agrees at 9 bases. The CDR3 contains 19 residues. Germline trimming cut 2 bases from V and 0 bases from J; bases unmatched to any gene: 11. Germline V CDR1 and CDR2: MNHEY, SVGAGI.

This clonotype was seen many times. This chain uses TRBV9 with TRBJ2-2; 11 positions agree with TRBD2. The J segment lost 4 bases and the V segment lost 2 bases, leaving 1 base of the junction unmatched. Germline V gives CDR1 SGDLS, CDR2 YYNGEE. The CDR3 extends over 15 amino acids. CDR3: CASSVTSGATGELFF. CDR3 nucleotide sequence: TGTGCCAGCAGCGTGACTAGCGGGGCCACCGGGGAGCTGTTTTTT.

This clonotype was detected many times. The V and J genes are TRBV6-2 or TRBV6-3 and TRBJ1-1; perhaps TRBD1 as D (5 bases). Trimming pared 4 bases from V and 11 bases from J, leaving 23 bases between. This CDR3 is built from 15 residues. Germline CDR1 reads MNHEY; CDR2 reads SVGEGT. The CDR3 DNA reads as TGTGCCAGCAGTTCGGACGGCAGGACAACCCCGGGGGCTTTCTTT. Its protein is CASSSDGRTTPGAFF.

V gene TRBV2 combines with J gene TRBJ1-6; 7 bases line up with TRBD1. J gave up 9 bases and V 6 bases, and 8 bases lay outside the gene matches. Germline CDR1 is SNHLY and CDR2 is FYNNEI. The CDR3 length is 14 residues. The CDR3 reads CASRAGTEISPLHF. CDR3 DNA sequence: TGTGCCAGCAGGGCCGGGACAGAAATTTCACCCCTCCACTTT.

This clonotype was recorded a few times. V usage is TRBV7-2 and J usage is TRBJ2-2; possibly TRBD1 for D (5 bases). Germline V gene data show CDR1 as SGHTA and CDR2 as FQGNSA. V lost 2 bases, J lost 3 bases, and 13 bases lay in between. The length of the CDR3 is 16 residues. Here the CDR3 DNA reads TGTGCCAGCAGCTTATACCCAGGGAAGGACACCGGGGAGCTGTTTTTT. This encodes CASSLYPGKDTGELFF.

This clonotype was observed many times. The CDR3 DNA reads TGTGCCAGCCCCAAAGGGGACTATGGCTACACCTTC. It codes for CASPKGDYGYTF. J is TRBJ1-2 and V is TRBV6-2 or TRBV6-3, with a weak D call TRBD1 (5 bases). The length of the CDR3 is 12 residues. CDR1 is MNHEY, CDR2 SVGEGT, per germline. The germline V and J ends were trimmed by 8 bases and 3 bases, with 10 bases remaining between them.

This clonotype was observed at least ten times. The V call is TRBV6-1, the J call TRBJ1-5, with unresolved D. Trimming removed 6 bases at V and 0 bases at J, with 3 bases between. Germline V lookup: CDR1 MNHNS, CDR2 SASEGT. The CDR3 covers 12 residues. This CDR3 is CASSDSNQPQHF. In DNA form, the CDR3 reads TGTGCCAGCAGCGATAGCAATCAGCCCCAGCATTTT.

In this sample, this clonotype turned up a few times. The chain couples TRBV5-1 to TRBJ1-1; no clear D gene. V lost 4 bases and J 0 bases, leaving 10 bases between the germline ends. The CDR3 sequence is 14 residues long. Germline V CDR1 and CDR2: SGHRS, YFSETQ. Here the CDR3 reads CASSTDGLNTEAFF. The CDR3 coding sequence is TGCGCCAGCAGCACCGACGGATTGAACACTGAAGCTTTCTTT.

Only a few counts were recorded for this clonotype. V and J are TRBV4-3 and TRBJ1-2, with D uncertain. Trimming took 0 bases from V and 8 from J, leaving 7 bases between them. There are 12 residues in the CDR3. Per germline, CDR1 LGHNA and CDR2 YSLEER. The CDR3 is CASSQDRSGYTF. Written as DNA, the CDR3 is TGCGCCAGCAGCCAAGATAGGAGCGGCTACACCTTC.

This clonotype has a count of ten or more. The chain employs TRBV7-2 and TRBJ2-4; no clear D gene. Trimming removed 5 bases at V and 8 bases at J, with 10 bases between. The CDR3 contains 12 residues. Germline V CDR1 and CDR2: SGHTA, FQGNSA. The DNA of the CDR3 is TGTGCCAGCAGCCCTCCGTCGGACATTCAGTACTTC. Amino acid sequence: CASSPPSDIQYF.

V is TRBV19 and J is TRBJ2-2; D might be TRBD2 (7 bases). Germline assignment: CDR1 LNHDA and CDR2 SQIVND (reference sequence). Between the trimmed V and J ends, which lost 7 bases and 0 bases, there was a span of 15 bases. The CDR3 has 16 residues. The CDR3 spells CASTRGAPANTGELFF. The CDR3 DNA sequence: TGTGCCAGTACACGGGGGGCGCCCGCGAACACCGGGGAGCTGTTTTTT.

The V gene is TRBV7-9, the J gene TRBJ2-5, with 8 bases aligning to TRBD1. Looked up from germline, CDR1 is SEHNR and CDR2 is FQNEAQ (reference sequence). The CDR3 sequence is 15 residues long. V lost 3 bases to trimming and J lost 4 bases; unmatched junction nucleotides: 7. The CDR3 reads CASSFSGGRGETQYF. Here the CDR3 DNA reads TGTGCCAGCAGCTTTTCAGGGGGCAGGGGAGAGACCCAGTACTTC.

The chain has TRBV7-9 and TRBJ1-4; 9 bases are a match to TRBD1. The CDR3 is made up of 14 amino acids. Germline CDR1 reads SEHNR; CDR2 reads FQNEAQ (reference sequence). The V and J ends lost 4 bases and 7 bases, in that order; junction bases with no gene match: 4. Here the CDR3 DNA reads TGTGCCAGCAGCTCCCCGGGACAGGGTGAAAAACTGTTTTTT. It encodes CASSSPGQGEKLFF.

The rearrangement links TRBV19 to TRBJ1-5; D is undetermined. The CDR3 covers 16 residues. Germline lookup yields CDR1 LNHDA and CDR2 SQIVND (reference sequence). Trimming removed 1 base from V and 0 bases from J, with 10 bases in between. This CDR3 is CASSIGPPNSNQPQHF. The CDR3 DNA sequence: TGTGCCAGTAGTATAGGGCCACCGAATAGCAATCAGCCCCAGCATTTT.

The V call is TRBV7-2, the J call TRBJ1-5, with 9 bases identical to TRBD1. The CDR3 runs to 16 residues. The V and J ends lost 5 bases and 9 bases, in that order; junction bases with no gene match: 14. CDR1 SGHTA and CDR2 FQGNSA come from the germline V gene. CDR3 sequence reads: CASSSTRDRAAGPQHF. The CDR3 coding sequence is TGTGCCAGCAGCAGCACCCGGGACAGGGCCGCAGGGCCCCAGCATTTT.

The chain has TRBV7-6 and TRBJ2-7; TRBD1 matches at 8 bases. Germline CDR1 SGHVS, CDR2 FNYEAQ. The CDR3 sequence is 14 residues long. V gave up 5 bases and J gave up 1 base; unmatched junction bases: 4. The CDR3 loop reads CASSQRQGSYEQYF. The CDR3 DNA is TGTGCCAGCAGCCAGCGACAGGGGTCCTACGAGCAGTACTTC.

CDR3 bases: TGTGCCAGCAGCTTAGAGGGGATCCCCACCTACGAGCAGTACTTC. Its translation: CASSLEGIPTYEQYF. This chain connects TRBV7-2 to TRBJ2-7; possibly TRBD1 for D (5 bases). Per the germline V gene, CDR1 is SGHTA and CDR2 is FQGNSA. The CDR3 is made up of 15 amino acids. The ends were cut back, 1 base at V and 2 bases at J, with 12 bases in the middle.

This clonotype has a count of ten or more. The chain is built from TRBV28 and TRBJ2-5, with 8 bases matching TRBD1. The length of the CDR3 is 14 residues. Germline lookup yields CDR1 MDHEN and CDR2 SYDVKM. The junction had 4 bases not matched to a gene; V was cut back by 4 bases and J by 3 bases. The DNA of the CDR3 is TGTGCCAGCAGTTCCGGACAGGGAGAAGAGACCCAGTACTTC. It codes for CASSSGQGEETQYF. The full variable domain, in which reference TRBV28 and TRBJ2-5 provide the parts outside the CDR3, is DVKVTQSSRYLVKRTGEKVFLECVQDMDHENMFWYRQDPGLGLRLIYFSYDVKMKEKGDIPEGYSVSREKKERFSLILESASTNQTSMYLCASSSGQGEETQYFGPGTRLLVL.